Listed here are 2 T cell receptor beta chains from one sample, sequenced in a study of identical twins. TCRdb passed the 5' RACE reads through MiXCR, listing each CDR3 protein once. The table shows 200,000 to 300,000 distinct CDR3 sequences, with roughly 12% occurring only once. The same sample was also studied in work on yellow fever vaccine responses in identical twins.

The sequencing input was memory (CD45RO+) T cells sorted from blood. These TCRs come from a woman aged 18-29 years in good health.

CDR3 residues: CASSTTSSSYNEQFF. CDR3 bases: TGTGCCAGCAGTACTACTAGCAGCTCCTACAATGAGCAGTTCTTC. This chain connects TRBV6-4 to TRBJ2-1; D may be TRBD2 (6 bases). Trimming pared 5 bases from V and 0 bases from J, leaving 11 bases between. CDR3 length equals 15 residues. Germline V CDR1 and CDR2: MRHNA, SNTAGT.

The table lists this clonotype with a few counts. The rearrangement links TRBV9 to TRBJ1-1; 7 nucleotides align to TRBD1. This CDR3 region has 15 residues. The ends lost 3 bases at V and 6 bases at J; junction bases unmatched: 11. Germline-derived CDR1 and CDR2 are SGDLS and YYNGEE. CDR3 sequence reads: CASSATTGREAEAFF. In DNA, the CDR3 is TGTGCCAGCAGCGCGACGACAGGGAGAGAGGCTGAAGCTTTCTTT.